The 9 T cell receptor beta chains listed next were all sequenced from one sample in a study of cytomegalovirus exposure and HLA in healthy donors. The data were produced by immunoSEQ multiplex PCR, yet TCRdb's version contains in-frame clones alone and is incomplete. The profile shows approximately 300,000 clones, roughly 87% of them singletons. The material sequenced was PBMCs. These receptors were collected from a woman aged 25 to 39 in good health and CMV-seropositive.

V is TRBV7-3 and J is TRBJ2-7, with TRBD2 matching over 7 bases. Germline V gene lookup returns CDR1 SGHTA and CDR2 FQGTGA. Unmatched junction bases numbered 18, after V lost 5 bases and J lost 2 bases. CDR3 length: 18 residues. Here the CDR3 DNA reads TGTGCCAGCAGCCTCAGCGGGACCCCGGAGGTTTTTCCCTACGAGCAGTACTTC. Its translation is CASSLSGTPEVFPYEQYF.

Only a few counts were recorded for this clone. The rearrangement links TRBV4-2 to TRBJ1-2; TRBD1 aligns across 8 bases. V lost 0 bases, J lost 7 bases, and 7 bases stayed unmatched. The V gene's germline CDR1 is LGHNA and CDR2 YNFKEQ. CDR3 length equals 15 residues. CDR3 nucleotide sequence: TGTGCCAGCAGCCAAGATCTGCAGGGGGCGGCTGGCTACACCTTC. This translates into CASSQDLQGAAGYTF.

This clone was detected only once. The chain has TRBV10-3 and TRBJ1-6, with D tentatively TRBD1 (6 bases). Per the germline V gene, CDR1 is ENHRY and CDR2 is SYGVKD. The CDR3 covers 15 residues. V lost 10 bases, J lost 6 bases, and 19 bases lay in between. Written as DNA, the CDR3 is TGTGCCACCAACTCCCGGGACAATATTAATTCACCCCTCCACTTT. This translates into CATNSRDNINSPLHF.

This chain connects TRBV4-3 to TRBJ2-7; 7 bases line up with TRBD1. This CDR3 is 16 amino acids long. Germline-derived CDR1 and CDR2 are LGHNA and YSLEER. V lost 5 bases and J lost 0; bases outside the gene matches: 10. The CDR3 DNA reads TGCGCCAGCAGCTTCTTATCCGCAGGGGGCTCCTACGAGCAGTACTTC. This gives the protein CASSFLSAGGSYEQYF.

V gene TRBV19 combines with J gene TRBJ2-7, with 10 positions matching TRBD1. Germline values: CDR1 LNHDA, CDR2 SQIVND (reference sequence). With 9 bases clipped from V and 2 bases from J, the junction kept 7 bases outside the gene matches. The CDR3 covers 14 residues. The CDR3 protein is CASSRDRGAYEQYF. DNA of the CDR3: TGTGCCAGCAGCCGGGACAGGGGAGCCTACGAGCAGTACTTC.

The chain joins TRBV11-3 to TRBJ2-3; no reliable D call. The V end lost 3 bases, the J end lost 2 bases, and 9 bases lay between the germline ends. The CDR3 consists of 14 residues. The V gene's germline CDR1 is SGHNT and CDR2 YENEEA. The CDR3 DNA follows: TGTGCCAGCAGCTTTGGGCCCAACACAGATACGCAGTATTTT. Translating gives CASSFGPNTDTQYF. The whole variable domain, filled in from reference TRBV11-3 and TRBJ2-3, reads EAGVVQSPRYKIIEKKQPVAFWCNPISGHNTLYWYLQNLGQGPELLIRYENEEAVDDSQLPKDRFSAERLKGVDSTLKIQPAELGDSAVYLCASSFGPNTDTQYFGPGTRLTVL.

The J gene is TRBJ2-7, the V gene TRBV25-1; tentative D call: TRBD2 (5 bases). The CDR3 loop spans 14 amino acids. Germline CDR1 MGHDK, CDR2 SYGVNS. Trimming removed 3 bases from V and 5 bases from J, with 14 bases in between. The CDR3 protein is CASSDLARLDEQYF. In DNA, the CDR3 is TGTGCCAGCAGTGATCTAGCCAGATTGGACGAGCAGTACTTC.

The V and J genes are TRBV29-1 and TRBJ1-4, with D possibly being TRBD1 (5 bases). V was trimmed by 3 bases and J by 4 bases, leaving 12 bases between them. This CDR3 comprises 14 residues. Germline V gene sequence: CDR1 SQVTM, CDR2 ANQGSEA. CDR3 DNA sequence: TGCAGCGTTGACAGGGTGACGGATAATGAAAAACTGTTTTTT. Translated: CSVDRVTDNEKLFF.

The genes are TRBV27 and TRBJ1-1; D may be TRBD1 (5 bases). V was trimmed by 3 bases and J by 0 bases, leaving 8 bases between them. Germline V gene data show CDR1 as MNHEY and CDR2 as SMNVEV (reference sequence). This CDR3 has 14 amino acids. The CDR3 reads CASSFRGMNTEAFF. The CDR3 nucleotides are TGTGCCAGCAGTTTTAGGGGAATGAACACTGAAGCTTTCTTT.